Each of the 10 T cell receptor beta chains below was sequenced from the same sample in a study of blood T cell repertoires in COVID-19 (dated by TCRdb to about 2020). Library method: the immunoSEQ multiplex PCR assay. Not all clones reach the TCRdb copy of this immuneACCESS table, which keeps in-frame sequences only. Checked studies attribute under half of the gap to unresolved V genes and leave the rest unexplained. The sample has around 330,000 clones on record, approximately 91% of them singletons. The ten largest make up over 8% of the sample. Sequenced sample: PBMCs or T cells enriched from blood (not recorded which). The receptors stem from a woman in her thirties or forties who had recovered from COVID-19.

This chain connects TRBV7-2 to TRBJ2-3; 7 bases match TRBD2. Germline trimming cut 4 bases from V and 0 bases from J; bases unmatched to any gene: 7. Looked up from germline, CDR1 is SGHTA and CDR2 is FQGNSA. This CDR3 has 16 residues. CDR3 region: CASSSFSGRSTDTQYF. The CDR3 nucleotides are TGTGCCAGCAGCTCCTTTAGCGGGCGTAGCACAGATACGCAGTATTTT.

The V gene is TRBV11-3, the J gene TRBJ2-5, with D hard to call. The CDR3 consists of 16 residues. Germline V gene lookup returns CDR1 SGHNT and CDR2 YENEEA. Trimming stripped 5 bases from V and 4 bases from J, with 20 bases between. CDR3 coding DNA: TGTGCCAGCAGCCCCTCAATCGCGGCACTCCGAGAGACCCAGTACTTC. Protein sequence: CASSPSIAALRETQYF. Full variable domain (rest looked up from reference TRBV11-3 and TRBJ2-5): EAGVVQSPRYKIIEKKQPVAFWCNPISGHNTLYWYLQNLGQGPELLIRYENEEAVDDSQLPKDRFSAERLKGVDSTLKIQPAELGDSAVYLCASSPSIAALRETQYFGPGTRLLVL.

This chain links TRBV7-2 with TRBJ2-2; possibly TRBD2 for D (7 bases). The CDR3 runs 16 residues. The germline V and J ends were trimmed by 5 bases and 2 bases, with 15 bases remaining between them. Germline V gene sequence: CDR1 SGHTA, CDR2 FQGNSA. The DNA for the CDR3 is TGTGCCAGCAGCCCTGAGGGGGGGTTTAACACCGGGGAGCTGTTTTTT. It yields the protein CASSPEGGFNTGELFF.

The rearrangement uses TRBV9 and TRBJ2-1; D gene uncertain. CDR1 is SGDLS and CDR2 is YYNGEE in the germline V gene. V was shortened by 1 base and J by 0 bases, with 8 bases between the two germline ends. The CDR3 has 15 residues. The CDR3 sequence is CASSVYMSSYNEQFF. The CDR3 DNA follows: TGTGCCAGCAGCGTATATATGAGCTCCTACAATGAGCAGTTCTTC. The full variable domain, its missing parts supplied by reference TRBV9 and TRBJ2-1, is DSGVTQTPKHLITATGQRVTLRCSPRSGDLSVYWYQQSLDQGLQFLIQYYNGEERAKGNILERFSAQQFPDLHSELNLSSLELGDSALYFCASSVYMSSYNEQFFGPGTRLTVL.

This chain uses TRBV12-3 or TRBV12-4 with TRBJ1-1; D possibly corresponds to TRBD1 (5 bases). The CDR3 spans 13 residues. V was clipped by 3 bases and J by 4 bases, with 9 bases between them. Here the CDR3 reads CASSFQGATEAFF. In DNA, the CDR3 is TGTGCCAGCAGTTTTCAGGGCGCCACTGAAGCTTTCTTT.

The DNA for the CDR3 is TGTGCCACCAGCAGAGATTCCCGACAGGGGATTCAGCCCCAGCATTTT. It encodes CATSRDSRQGIQPQHF. The chain employs TRBV15 and TRBJ1-5; 8 bases are a match to TRBD1. V was clipped by 0 bases and J by 6 bases; unmatched bases: 7. The CDR3 is 16 residues long. Germline CDR1 reads LNHNV; CDR2 reads YYDKDF (reference sequence).

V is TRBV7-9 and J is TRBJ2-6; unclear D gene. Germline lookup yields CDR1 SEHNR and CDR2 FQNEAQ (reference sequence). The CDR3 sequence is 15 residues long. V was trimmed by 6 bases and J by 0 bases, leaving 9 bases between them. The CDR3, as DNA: TGTGCCAGCAGTTATCTGAGCTCTGGGGCCAACGTCCTGACTTTC. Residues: CASSYLSSGANVLTF.

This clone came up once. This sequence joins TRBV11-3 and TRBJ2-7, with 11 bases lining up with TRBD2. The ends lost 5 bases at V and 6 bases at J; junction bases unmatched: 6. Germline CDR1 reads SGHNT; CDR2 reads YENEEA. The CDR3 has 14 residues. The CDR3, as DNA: TGTGCCAGCAGCCCCGGTCTAGCGGGAGGCGAGCAGTACTTC. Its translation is CASSPGLAGGEQYF.

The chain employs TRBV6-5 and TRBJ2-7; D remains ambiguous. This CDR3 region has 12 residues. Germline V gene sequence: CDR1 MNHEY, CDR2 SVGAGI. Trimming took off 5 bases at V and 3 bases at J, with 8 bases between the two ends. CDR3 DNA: TGTGCCAGCAGTCCTGGAGACTACGAGCAGTACTTC. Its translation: CASSPGDYEQYF.

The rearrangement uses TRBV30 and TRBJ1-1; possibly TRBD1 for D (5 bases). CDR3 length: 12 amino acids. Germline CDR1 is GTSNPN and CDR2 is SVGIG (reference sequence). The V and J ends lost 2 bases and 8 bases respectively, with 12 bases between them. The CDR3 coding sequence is TGTGCCTGGAGTCCCCGGCAGGGAGAAGCTTTCTTT. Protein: CAWSPRQGEAFF.